Listed here are 24 T cell receptor beta chains from one sample, sequenced in a study of vaccination effects on CD4 cells after COVID-19. Sequencing in the ViraFEST assay came after antigen-specific CD4+ T cells had been expanded with viral peptide pools, which were used to stimulate PBMC. Cultured cells yielded isolated CD4+ T cells after 10 days. Participants were given two doses of BNT162b2 or mRNA-1273 vaccine. Their antigens remain unidentified. Using immunoSEQ multiplex PCR, the repertoire was profiled, and TCRdb retains in-frame clones only, with some absent. The sample has approximately 78,000 clones, roughly four fifths seen once; the top ten hold 0.95% to 1.5%. This specimen was CD4+ T cells from PBMCs cultured with HCoV-229E spike peptides, taken after COVID-19 vaccination. These receptor sequences come from a human donor who received a COVID-19 vaccine.

The chain is built from TRBV19 and TRBJ1-1, with D hard to call. V was shortened by 2 bases and J by 0 bases, with 7 bases between the two germline ends. CDR1 LNHDA and CDR2 SQIVND come from the germline V gene (reference sequence). CDR3 length equals 14 residues. The CDR3 loop is CASSINSLNTEAFF. The CDR3 region has the DNA TGTGCCAGTAGTATAAACAGTTTGAACACTGAAGCTTTCTTT.

The table lists this clone with a few counts. The V gene is TRBV10-3, the J gene TRBJ2-1; 8 nucleotides match TRBD2. The CDR3 loop spans 15 amino acids. CDR1 ENHRY and CDR2 SYGVKD come from the germline V gene. J lost 3 bases, V lost 2 bases, and 3 bases had no gene match. The DNA of the CDR3 is TGTGCCATCAGTGAGGTCACTAGCGGCTACAATGAGCAGTTCTTC. Translated, it gives CAISEVTSGYNEQFF.

The chain links TRBV9 to TRBJ2-1, with 7 bases fitting TRBD1. Germline CDR1 is SGDLS and CDR2 is YYNGEE. The CDR3 length is 15 residues. The V gene end was trimmed by 4 bases and the J gene end by 4 bases; junction bases not matched to a gene: 8. In DNA, the CDR3 is TGTGCCAGCAGCATGACCGGGACAGAATACAATGAGCAGTTCTTC. This translates into CASSMTGTEYNEQFF.

This chain links TRBV15 with TRBJ2-5, with D possibly matching TRBD2 (5 bases). Germline loops: CDR1 LNHNV, CDR2 YYDKDF (reference sequence). This CDR3 has 15 residues. V lost 1 base and J lost 3, with 12 bases in between. The CDR3 coding sequence is TGTGCCACCAGCAGAGGAGAAGCGGAGGAAGAGACCCAGTACTTC. Its protein product is CATSRGEAEEETQYF.

This rearrangement joins TRBV7-9 to TRBJ2-7, with D possibly being TRBD2 (5 bases). The ends were cut back, 1 base at V and 4 bases at J, with 11 bases in the middle. This CDR3 comprises 14 residues. The germline V gene encodes CDR1 SEHNR and CDR2 FQNEAQ (reference sequence). CDR3 loop: CASSLDGSSYEQYV. CDR3 nucleotide sequence: TGTGCCAGCAGCTTAGATGGGAGCAGTTACGAGCAGTACGTC.

The chain recombines TRBV15 with TRBJ2-2; D unresolved. Trimming stripped 3 bases from V and 1 base from J, with 6 bases between. Germline V gives CDR1 LNHNV, CDR2 YYDKDF (reference sequence). The length of the CDR3 is 14 residues. CDR3 nucleotide sequence: TGTGCCACCAGCAGCCAGGTGAACACCGGGGAGCTGTTTTTT. The encoded protein is CATSSQVNTGELFF. The full variable domain, rest sourced from reference TRBV15 and TRBJ2-2, is DAMVIQNPRYQVTQFGKPVTLSCSQTLNHNVMYWYQQKSSQAPKLLFHYYDKDFNNEADTPDNFQSRRPNTSFCFLDIRSPGLGDTAMYLCATSSQVNTGELFFGEGSRLTVL.

The gene calls are TRBV21-1 and TRBJ2-1. TRBV21-1 is marked as a pseudogene. This CDR3 is built from 15 residues. CDR3 amino acids: CALSNPRIRRGEQFF. CDR3 nucleotide sequence: TGTGCTCTCAGTAACCCACGGATTCGGAGGGGGGAGCAGTTCTTC.

The V gene is TRBV20-1, the J gene TRBJ2-7, with TRBD1 matching over 8 bases. Germline lookup yields CDR1 DFQATT and CDR2 SNEGSKA (reference sequence). V shed 3 bases, J shed 7 bases, and the junction held 14 bases outside the gene matches. The CDR3 totals 15 residues. In DNA form, the CDR3 reads TGCAGTGCTAGTACAGGGGGGCGCCAGTTTGGGGAGCAGTACGTC. This gives the protein CSASTGGRQFGEQYV.

This chain joins TRBV10-2 and TRBJ2-7; a possible D gene is TRBD2 (5 bases). The CDR3 extends over 12 amino acids. The V gene lost 1 base and the J gene lost 4 bases, with 5 bases spanning the gap. Germline V gene lookup returns CDR1 WSHSY and CDR2 SAAADI. The CDR3 sequence: CASSEWEYEQYV. As DNA, the CDR3 is TGCGCCAGCAGTGAGTGGGAGTACGAGCAGTACGTC.

The DNA of the CDR3 is TGTGCCAGCAGTTTTAGGGAGGCCGGGGAGCTGTTTTTT. Residues: CASSFREAGELFF. The V and J genes are TRBV27 and TRBJ2-2, with a possible D match to TRBD2 (6 bases). The V end lost 3 bases, the J end lost 6 bases, and 8 bases lay between the germline ends. CDR1 is MNHEY, CDR2 SMNVEV, per germline (reference sequence). The CDR3 is made up of 13 amino acids.

The chain carries TRBV7-7 and TRBJ2-5; 15 nucleotides agree with TRBD2. With V trimmed by 3 bases and J by 5 bases, 4 bases remained unmatched. This CDR3 comprises 16 residues. The V gene's germline CDR1 is SSHAT and CDR2 FNYEAQ (reference sequence). CDR3 amino acids: CASSLAGTSGGETQYF. The CDR3 bases are TGTGCCAGCAGCTTGGCAGGGACTAGCGGGGGGGAGACCCAGTACTTC.

The CDR3 loop is CASSLAPLYGYTF. In DNA form, the CDR3 reads TGTGCCAGCAGTTTGGCCCCACTTTATGGCTACACCTTC. J is TRBJ1-2 and V is TRBV12-3 or TRBV12-4; D is undetermined. The V end was cut by 3 bases, the J end by 5 bases, with 10 bases between. The CDR3 runs to 13 residues.

CDR3 in amino acids: CAIRPSGTGFGGELFF. For the CDR3, the DNA is TGTGCCATCAGACCGTCCGGGACAGGGTTTGGCGGGGAGCTGTTTTTT. The chain links TRBV10-3 to TRBJ2-2; TRBD1 matches 9 bases. The CDR3 has 16 amino acids. J lost 7 bases, V lost 6 bases, and 12 bases had no gene match. Germline CDR1 ENHRY, CDR2 SYGVKD.

This chain links TRBV27 with TRBJ1-5; 9 bases agree with TRBD1. This CDR3 is built from 16 residues. Germline trimming cut 4 bases from V and 1 base from J; bases unmatched to any gene: 5. The germline V gene has CDR1 MNHEY and CDR2 SMNVEV (reference sequence). CDR3 bases: TGTGCCAGCAGTTCATATGGGACAGGGAGCAATCAGCCCCAGCATTTT. This sequence encodes CASSSYGTGSNQPQHF.

The chain recombines TRBV7-7 with TRBJ1-1; no reliable D call. The CDR3 has 13 residues. Germline V gene sequence: CDR1 SSHAT, CDR2 FNYEAQ (reference sequence). V was pared by 5 bases and J by 0 bases, with 7 bases between. CDR3 in amino acids: CASSPTLNTEAFF. DNA for the CDR3: TGTGCCAGCAGCCCGACACTGAACACTGAAGCTTTCTTT.

This clone showed up just once. The chain has TRBV7-9 and TRBJ1-5; no firm D call. The germline V gene encodes CDR1 SEHNR and CDR2 FQNEAQ (reference sequence). Between the trimmed V and J ends, which lost 2 bases and 8 bases, there was a span of 7 bases. The CDR3 is 12 residues long. CDR3: CASSLFGEPQHF. The DNA of the CDR3 is TGTGCCAGCAGCTTATTCGGGGAGCCCCAGCATTTT.

The chain has TRBV5-1 and TRBJ2-5; 13 nucleotides align to TRBD2. This CDR3 spans 16 amino acids. Germline CDR1 SGHRS, CDR2 YFSETQ. V dropped 4 bases and J dropped 2; count of bases not matched to a gene: 5. The CDR3 nucleotides read TGCGCCAGCAGCGCAGGACTAGCGGGGGCACAAGAGACCCAGTACTTC. It codes for CASSAGLAGAQETQYF.

The genes are TRBV4-2 and TRBJ2-5; 7 nucleotides match TRBD2. Trimming took 4 bases from V and 4 from J; bases not matched to a gene: 12. The CDR3 contains 16 residues. Per germline, CDR1 LGHNA and CDR2 YNFKEQ. The chain's CDR3 is CASSPRGTNLGETQYF. In DNA, the CDR3 is TGTGCCAGCAGCCCGCGGGGGACCAATTTAGGAGAGACCCAGTACTTC.

The chain has TRBV5-5 and TRBJ1-2, with 7 nucleotides matching TRBD1. This CDR3 spans 20 amino acids. Germline-derived CDR1 and CDR2 are SGHKS and YYEKEE (reference sequence). J gave up 2 bases and V 5 bases, and 24 bases lay outside the gene matches. CDR3 sequence: CASRQVRLDRGQVRNYGYTF. As DNA, the CDR3 is TGTGCCAGCAGGCAAGTGCGCCTTGACCGCGGACAGGTCAGAAACTATGGCTACACCTTC.

The chain combines TRBV14 with TRBJ1-1, with TRBD1 matching 7 bases. The germline V gene encodes CDR1 SGHDN and CDR2 FVKESK. The CDR3 spans 17 residues. V lost 0 bases, J lost 0 bases, and 7 bases stayed unmatched. CDR3 loop: CASSQDARDSLNTEAFF. The CDR3 DNA is TGTGCCAGCAGCCAAGATGCTAGGGACAGCTTGAACACTGAAGCTTTCTTT.

This clone is a singleton in its sample. This sequence joins TRBV7-2 and TRBJ1-6, with D possibly matching TRBD1 (5 bases). The V gene lost 5 bases and the J gene lost 0 bases, with 8 bases spanning the gap. Germline V gene data show CDR1 as SGHTA and CDR2 as FQGNSA. There are 15 residues in the CDR3. CDR3 sequence: CASSPQGSYNSPLHF. DNA for the CDR3: TGTGCCAGCAGCCCGCAGGGCTCCTATAATTCACCCCTCCACTTT.

The gene calls are TRBV3-1 (or the pseudogene TRBV3-2) and TRBJ2-6; TRBD1 matches 10 bases. From germline, CDR1 is LGHDT and CDR2 YNNKEL (reference sequence). The length of the CDR3 is 19 residues. V trimming: 1 base; J trimming: 3 bases; junction bases outside the gene matches: 9. The CDR3 DNA is TGTGCCAGCAGCCAAGCCCCCGACAGGGGGCATGTTGGGGCCAACGTCCTGACTTTC. It specifies CASSQAPDRGHVGANVLTF.

This sequence joins TRBV19 and TRBJ1-1; D may be TRBD1 (5 bases). Trimming stripped 4 bases from V and 9 bases from J, with 15 bases between. The CDR3 is 13 amino acids. From germline, CDR1 is LNHDA and CDR2 SQIVND (reference sequence). The CDR3 region has the DNA TGTGCCAGTAGTACCGGGGGGGGTTTAAAAGCTTTCTTT. It encodes CASSTGGGLKAFF. Full variable domain (rest looked up from reference TRBV19 and TRBJ1-1): DGGITQSPKYLFRKEGQNVTLSCEQNLNHDAMYWYRQDPGQGLRLIYYSQIVNDFQKGDIAEGYSVSREKKESFPLTVTSAQKNPTAFYLCASSTGGGLKAFFGQGTRLTVV.

The gene calls are TRBV5-1 and TRBJ1-4; D is ambiguous. The CDR3 contains 15 residues. Trimming took 0 bases from V and 10 from J, leaving 16 bases between them. Germline assignment: CDR1 SGHRS and CDR2 YFSETQ. The CDR3 region has the DNA TGCGCCAGCAGCTTGGATCTGGTGGTCGAGGGAAAACTGTTTTTT. It specifies CASSLDLVVEGKLFF. Full variable domain (outside the CDR3, taken from reference TRBV5-1 and TRBJ1-4): KAGVTQTPRYLIKTRGQQVTLSCSPISGHRSVSWYQQTPGQGLQFLFEYFSETQRNKGNFPGRFSGRQFSNSRSEMNVSTLELGDSALYLCASSLDLVVEGKLFFGSGTQLSVL.